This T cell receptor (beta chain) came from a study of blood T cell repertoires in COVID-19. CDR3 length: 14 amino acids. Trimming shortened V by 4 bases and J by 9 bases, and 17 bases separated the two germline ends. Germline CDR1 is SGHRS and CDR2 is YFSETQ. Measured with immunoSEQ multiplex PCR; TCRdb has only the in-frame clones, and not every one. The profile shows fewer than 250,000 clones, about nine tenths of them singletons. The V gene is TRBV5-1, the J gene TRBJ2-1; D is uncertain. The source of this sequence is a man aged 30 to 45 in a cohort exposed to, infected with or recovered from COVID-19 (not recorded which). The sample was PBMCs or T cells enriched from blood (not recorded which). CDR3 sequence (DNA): TGCGCCAGCAGCGCCACACAGCCCGTTCTTGAGCAGTTCTTC. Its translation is CASSATQPVLEQFF.